This TCR beta chain stems from a study of blood T cell repertoires in COVID-19. Study as a whole: There were acute and convalescent COVID-19 samples, and they came from the United States, Italy and Spain. T cells, B-cell-depleted T cells, or PBMCs provided the cDNA or gDNA that served as material.

How the authors handled the data: Researchers report that nucleated cell counts were estimated from reference gene primer amplification. TCRdb's table, derived via immunoSEQ multiplex PCR, lists solely in-frame clones and lacks some. V, J and clone size are taken as reported in that table, and D and trimming were inferred from the DNA itself. The sample holds some 88,000 clones, 70% to 90% seen once. Germline-derived CDR1 and CDR2 are LNHDA and SQIVND (reference sequence). This CDR3 region has 13 residues. V dropped 5 bases and J dropped 4 bases, with 9 bases sitting between them. The sequenced sample was peripheral blood. The receptor was isolated from a man aged 55-75 years with acute or convalescent COVID-19. V usage is TRBV19 and J usage is TRBJ2-4; possibly TRBD2 for D (5 bases). Here the CDR3 DNA reads TGTGCCAGTAGTGGTGGCGGGAAAAACATTCAGTACTTC. The encoded protein is CASSGGGKNIQYF.